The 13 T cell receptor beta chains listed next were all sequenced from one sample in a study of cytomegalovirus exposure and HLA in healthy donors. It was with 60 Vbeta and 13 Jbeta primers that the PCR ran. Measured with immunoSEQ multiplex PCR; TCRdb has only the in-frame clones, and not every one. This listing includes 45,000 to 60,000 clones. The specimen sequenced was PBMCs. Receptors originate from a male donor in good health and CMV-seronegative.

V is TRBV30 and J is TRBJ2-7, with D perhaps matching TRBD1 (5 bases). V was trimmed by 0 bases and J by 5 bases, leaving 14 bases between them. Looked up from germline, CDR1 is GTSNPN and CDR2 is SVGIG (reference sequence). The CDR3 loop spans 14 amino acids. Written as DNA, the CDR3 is TGTGCCTGGAGTGTACCAGGGCCGAACGACGAGCAGTACTTC. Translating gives CAWSVPGPNDEQYF.

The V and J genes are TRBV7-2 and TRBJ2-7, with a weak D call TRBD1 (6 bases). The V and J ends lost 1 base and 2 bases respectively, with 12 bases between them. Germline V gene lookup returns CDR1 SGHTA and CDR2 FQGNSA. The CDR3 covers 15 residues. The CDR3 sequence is CASSLEGQRTYEQYF. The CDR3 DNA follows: TGTGCCAGCAGCTTAGAGGGACAACGGACCTACGAGCAGTACTTC. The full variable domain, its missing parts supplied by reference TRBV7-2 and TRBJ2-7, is GAGVSQSPSNKVTEKGKDVELRCDPISGHTALYWYRQSLGQGLEFLIYFQGNSAPDKSGLPSDRFSAERTGGSVSTLTIQRTQQEDSAVYLCASSLEGQRTYEQYFGPGTRLTVT.

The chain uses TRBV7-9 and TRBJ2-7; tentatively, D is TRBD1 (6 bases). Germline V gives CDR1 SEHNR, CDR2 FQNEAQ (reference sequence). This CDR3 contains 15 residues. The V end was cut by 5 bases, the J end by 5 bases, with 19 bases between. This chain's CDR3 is CASSETGSWTHEQYF. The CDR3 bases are TGTGCCAGCAGCGAAACAGGGTCCTGGACCCACGAGCAGTACTTC. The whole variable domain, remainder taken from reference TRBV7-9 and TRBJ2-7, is DTGVSQNPRHKITKRGQNVTFRCDPISEHNRLYWYRQTLGQGPEFLTYFQNEAQLEKSRLLSDRFSAERPKGSFSTLEIQRTEQGDSAMYLCASSETGSWTHEQYFGPGTRLTVT.

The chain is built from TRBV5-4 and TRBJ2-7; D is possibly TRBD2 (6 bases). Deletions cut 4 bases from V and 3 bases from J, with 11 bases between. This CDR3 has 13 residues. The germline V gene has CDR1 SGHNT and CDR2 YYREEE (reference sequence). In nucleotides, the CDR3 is TGTGCCAGCAGCCTCGGGGAGGACTACGAGCAGTACTTC. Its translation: CASSLGEDYEQYF.

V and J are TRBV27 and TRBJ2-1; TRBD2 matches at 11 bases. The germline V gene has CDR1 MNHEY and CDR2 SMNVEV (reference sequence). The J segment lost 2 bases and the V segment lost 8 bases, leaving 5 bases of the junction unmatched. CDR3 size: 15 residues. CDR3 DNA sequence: TGTGCCAGCCTTACTAGCGGGGGTGCCTACAATGAGCAGTTCTTC. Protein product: CASLTSGGAYNEQFF.

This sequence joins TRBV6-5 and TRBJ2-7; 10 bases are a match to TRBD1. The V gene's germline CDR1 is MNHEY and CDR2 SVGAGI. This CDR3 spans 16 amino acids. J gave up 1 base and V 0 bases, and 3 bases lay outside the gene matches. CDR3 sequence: CASSYSTGGHSYEQYF. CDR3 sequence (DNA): TGTGCCAGCAGTTACTCGACAGGGGGCCATTCCTACGAGCAGTACTTC.

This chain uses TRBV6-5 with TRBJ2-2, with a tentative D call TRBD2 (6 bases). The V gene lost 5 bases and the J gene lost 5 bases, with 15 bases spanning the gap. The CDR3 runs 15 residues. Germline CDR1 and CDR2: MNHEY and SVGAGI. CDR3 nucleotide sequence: TGTGCCAGCAGTACCGTGGGGGGAGCGACCGGGGAGCTGTTTTTT. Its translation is CASSTVGGATGELFF.

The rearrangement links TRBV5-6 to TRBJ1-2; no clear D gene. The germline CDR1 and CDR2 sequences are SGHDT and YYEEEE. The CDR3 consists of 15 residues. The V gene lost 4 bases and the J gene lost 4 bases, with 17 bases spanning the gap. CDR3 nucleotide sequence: TGTGCCAGCAGCCTCCGGGGTTTATTTAGCTATGGCTACACCTTC. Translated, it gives CASSLRGLFSYGYTF.

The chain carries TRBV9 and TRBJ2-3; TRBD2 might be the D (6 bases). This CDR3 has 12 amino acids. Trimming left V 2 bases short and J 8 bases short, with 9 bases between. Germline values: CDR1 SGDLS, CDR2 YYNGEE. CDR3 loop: CASSVGTRTQYF. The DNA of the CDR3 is TGTGCCAGCAGCGTCGGGACTCGTACGCAGTATTTT.

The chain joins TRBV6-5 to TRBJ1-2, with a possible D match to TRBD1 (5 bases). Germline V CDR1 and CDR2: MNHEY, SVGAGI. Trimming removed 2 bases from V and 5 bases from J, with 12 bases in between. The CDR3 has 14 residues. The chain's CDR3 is CASSYVAGTYGYTF. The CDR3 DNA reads TGTGCCAGCAGTTACGTTGCCGGGACTTATGGCTACACCTTC.

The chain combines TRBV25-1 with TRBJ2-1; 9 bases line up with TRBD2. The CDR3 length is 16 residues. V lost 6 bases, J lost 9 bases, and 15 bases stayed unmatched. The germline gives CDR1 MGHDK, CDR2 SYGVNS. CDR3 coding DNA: TGTGCCAGCAGGGGTAGCGGGGGCCTGGGCGCACGTGAGCAGTTCTTC. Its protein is CASRGSGGLGAREQFF.

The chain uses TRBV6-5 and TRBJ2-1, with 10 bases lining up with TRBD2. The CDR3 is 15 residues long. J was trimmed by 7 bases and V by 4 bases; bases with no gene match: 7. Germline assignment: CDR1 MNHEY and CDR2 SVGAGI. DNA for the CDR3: TGTGCCAGCAGTTCCCTAGCGGGAGCCAAGAATGAGCAGTTCTTC. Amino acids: CASSSLAGAKNEQFF.

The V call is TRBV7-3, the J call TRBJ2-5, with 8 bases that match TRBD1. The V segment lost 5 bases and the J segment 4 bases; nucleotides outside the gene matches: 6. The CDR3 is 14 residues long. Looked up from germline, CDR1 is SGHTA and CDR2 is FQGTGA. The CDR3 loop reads CASSPGQGTETQYF. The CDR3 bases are TGTGCCAGCAGCCCCGGACAGGGAACAGAGACCCAGTACTTC.